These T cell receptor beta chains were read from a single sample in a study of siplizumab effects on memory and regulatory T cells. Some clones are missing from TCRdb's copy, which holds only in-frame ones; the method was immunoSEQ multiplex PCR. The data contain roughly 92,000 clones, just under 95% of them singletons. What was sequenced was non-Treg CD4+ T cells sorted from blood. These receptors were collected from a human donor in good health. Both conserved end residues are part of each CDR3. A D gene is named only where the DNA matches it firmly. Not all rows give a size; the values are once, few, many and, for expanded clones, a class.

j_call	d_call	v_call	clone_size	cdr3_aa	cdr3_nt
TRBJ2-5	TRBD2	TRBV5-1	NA	CASSRGAGGQETQYF	TGCGCCAGCAGCAGGGGTGCGGGGGGGCAAGAGACCCAGTACTTC
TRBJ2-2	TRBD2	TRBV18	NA	CASSRLAGTNTGELFF	TGTGCCAGCTCCAGACTAGCGGGGACGAACACCGGGGAGCTGTTTTTT
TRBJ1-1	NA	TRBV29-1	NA	CSVERGEAFF	TGCAGCGTTGAGAGAGGGGAGGCTTTCTTT
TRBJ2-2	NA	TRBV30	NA	CAWSVQRTHTGELFF	TGTGCCTGGAGTGTACAAAGGACACACACCGGGGAGCTGTTTTTT
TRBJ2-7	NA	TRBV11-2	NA	CASSLAVRGEQYF	TGTGCCAGCAGCTTAGCGGTACGGGGCGAGCAGTACTTC
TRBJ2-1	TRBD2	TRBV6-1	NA	CASSELGGDNEQFF	TGTGCCAGCAGTGAACTGGGGGGGGACAATGAGCAGTTCTTC
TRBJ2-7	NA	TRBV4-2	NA	CASSQDFTEAYEQYF	TGTGCCAGCAGCCAAGACTTTACGGAAGCCTACGAGCAGTACTTC
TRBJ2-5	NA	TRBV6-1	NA	CAGGGQQETQYF	TGTGCCGGGGGGGGCCAACAAGAGACCCAGTACTTC
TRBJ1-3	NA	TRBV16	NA	CASSEQGNTIYF	TGTGCCAGCAGTGAACAGGGAAACACCATATATTTT
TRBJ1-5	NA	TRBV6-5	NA	CASRGTGSNQPQHF	TGTGCCAGCAGGGGGACTGGGAGCAATCAGCCCCAGCATTTT
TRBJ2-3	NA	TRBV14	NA	CASSQEIHGTQYF	TGTGCCAGCAGCCAAGAAATCCACGGTACGCAGTATTTT
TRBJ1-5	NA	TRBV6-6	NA	CASSPSDSNQPQHF	TGTGCCAGCAGTCCGTCCGATAGCAATCAGCCCCAGCATTTT
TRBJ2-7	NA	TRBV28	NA	CASSLPEPYEQYF	TGTGCCAGCAGTTTACCGGAGCCCTACGAGCAGTACTTC
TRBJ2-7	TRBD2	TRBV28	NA	CASSRTSGGVYEQYF	TGTGCCAGCAGTCGGACTAGCGGTGGGGTTTACGAGCAGTACTTC
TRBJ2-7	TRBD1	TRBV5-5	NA	CASSPKTGTYEQYF	TGTGCCAGCAGCCCTAAGACAGGGACCTACGAGCAGTACTTC
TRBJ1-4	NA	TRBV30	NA	CAWRNTPTNEKLFF	TGTGCCTGGCGGAACACCCCAACTAATGAAAAACTGTTTTTT
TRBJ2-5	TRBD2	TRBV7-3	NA	CASSFGAGGPEETQYF	TGTGCCAGCAGCTTTGGGGCGGGAGGGCCTGAAGAGACCCAGTACTTC
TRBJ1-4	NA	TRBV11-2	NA	CASSEQTGAIYEKLFF	TGTGCCAGCAGCGAACAGACCGGGGCCATATATGAAAAACTGTTTTTT
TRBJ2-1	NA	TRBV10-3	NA	CAISEGGVPPEQFF	TGTGCCATCAGTGAGGGAGGAGTCCCTCCTGAGCAGTTCTTC
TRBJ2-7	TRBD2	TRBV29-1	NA	CSVVTSGVYEQYF	TGCAGCGTTGTGACTAGCGGGGTCTACGAGCAGTACTTC
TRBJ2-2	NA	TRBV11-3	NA	CASSLVSSGELFF	TGTGCCAGCAGCTTAGTATCCTCCGGGGAGCTGTTTTTT
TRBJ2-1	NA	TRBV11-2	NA	CASSLESALQFF	TGTGCCAGCAGCTTAGAATCGGCGCTCCAGTTCTTC
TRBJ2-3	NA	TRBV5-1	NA	CASSLGRTDTQYF	TGCGCCAGCAGCTTGGGGCGGACAGATACGCAGTATTTT
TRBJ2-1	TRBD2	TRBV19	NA	CASSIIGTTSRDEQFF	TGTGCCAGTAGTATTATAGGGACTACGTCTAGGGATGAGCAGTTCTTC
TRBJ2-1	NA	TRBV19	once	CASSIVEVSYNEQFF	TGTGCCAGTAGTATAGTGGAGGTGAGTTACAATGAGCAGTTCTTC
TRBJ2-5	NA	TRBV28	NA	CASSPPYPGETQYF	TGTGCCAGCAGTCCACCGTATCCAGGGGAGACCCAGTACTTC
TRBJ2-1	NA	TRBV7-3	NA	CASSLDGIVVEQFF	TGTGCCAGCAGCTTAGACGGAATCGTCGTTGAGCAGTTCTTC
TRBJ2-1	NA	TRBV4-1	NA	CASRVGGAYRNGEQFF	TGCGCCAGCAGGGTGGGGGGGGCCTATCGGAACGGTGAGCAGTTCTTC
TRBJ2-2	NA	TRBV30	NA	CAWSVRRRTGELFF	TGTGCCTGGAGTGTACGGAGGCGGACCGGGGAGCTGTTTTTT
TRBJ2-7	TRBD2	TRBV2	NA	CASRAREGGYEQYF	TGTGCCAGCAGGGCGAGGGAGGGAGGCTACGAGCAGTACTTC
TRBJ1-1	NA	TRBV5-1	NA	CASRRDSVIEAEAFF	TGCGCCAGCAGACGCGACTCGGTTATAGAGGCAGAAGCTTTCTTT
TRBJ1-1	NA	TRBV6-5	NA	CASSYSRGQNTEAFF	TGTGCCAGCAGTTACTCCAGGGGTCAGAACACTGAAGCTTTCTTT
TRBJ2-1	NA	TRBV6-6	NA	CASRPSVREQFF	TGTGCCAGCAGACCCTCCGTAAGGGAGCAGTTCTTC
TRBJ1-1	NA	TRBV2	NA	CASSKRPGLNTEAFF	TGTGCCAGCAGTAAGAGGCCAGGCTTGAACACTGAAGCTTTCTTT
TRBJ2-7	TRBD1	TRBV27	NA	CASSLSARGRGQVDEQYF	TGTGCCAGCAGTTTATCGGCCAGGGGCAGGGGGCAGGTGGACGAGCAGTACTTC
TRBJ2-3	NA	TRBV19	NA	CASSISGQLTDTQYF	TGTGCCAGTAGTATCTCCGGACAGCTCACAGATACGCAGTATTTT
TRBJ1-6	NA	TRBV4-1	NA	CASSNRVSYNSPLHF	TGCGCCAGCTCTAACAGGGTCTCCTATAATTCACCCCTCCACTTT
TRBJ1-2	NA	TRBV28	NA	CASSTASILGYTF	TGTGCCAGCTCCACAGCTTCGATCCTTGGCTACACCTTC
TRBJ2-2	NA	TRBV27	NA	CASSLSTGELFF	TGTGCCAGCAGTTTGAGCACCGGGGAGCTGTTTTTT
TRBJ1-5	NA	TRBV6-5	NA	CASSYSMGGLQPQHF	TGTGCCAGCAGTTACTCGATGGGGGGATTACAGCCCCAGCATTTT
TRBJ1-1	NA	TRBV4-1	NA	CASSQRIGNTEAFF	TGCGCCAGCAGCCAAAGAATTGGGAACACTGAAGCTTTCTTT
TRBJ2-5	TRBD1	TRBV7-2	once	CASRRDRGHETQYF	TGTGCCAGCAGGCGGGACAGGGGGCACGAGACCCAGTACTTC
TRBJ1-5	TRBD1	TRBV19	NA	CASSSGQGRSQPQHF	TGTGCCAGTAGTTCCGGACAGGGTAGGAGTCAGCCCCAGCATTTT
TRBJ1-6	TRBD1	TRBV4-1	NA	CASSSGTGIKYDSPLHF	TGCGCCAGCAGCTCCGGGACAGGGATTAAGTACGATTCACCCCTCCACTTT
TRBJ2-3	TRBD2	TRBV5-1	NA	CASSLYLGTRGTDTQYF	TGCGCCAGCAGCTTGTATTTGGGGACTAGGGGGACAGATACGCAGTATTTT
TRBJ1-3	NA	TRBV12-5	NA	CASGLSGSANTIYF	TGTGCTAGTGGTTTGTCGGGGTCCGCAAACACCATATATTTT
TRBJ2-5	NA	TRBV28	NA	CASSTPLQETQYF	TGTGCCAGCAGTACACCCCTCCAAGAGACCCAGTACTTC
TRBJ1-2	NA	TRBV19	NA	CASSILANYGYTF	NA
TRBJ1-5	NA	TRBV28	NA	CASSAALGNPRSDNQPQHF	TGTGCCAGCAGTGCGGCACTAGGGAATCCCAGGTCAGACAATCAGCCCCAGCATTTT
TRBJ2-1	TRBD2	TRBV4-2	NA	CASSQAALAGGGNEQFF	TGTGCCAGCAGCCAAGCGGCCCTGGCGGGAGGAGGAAATGAGCAGTTCTTC
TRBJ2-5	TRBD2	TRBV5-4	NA	CASSLEGLAGGLKGTQYF	TGTGCCAGCAGCTTGGAGGGACTAGCGGGAGGGCTTAAGGGGACCCAGTACTTC
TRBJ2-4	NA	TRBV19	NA	CASGRAAKNIQYF	TGTGCCAGTGGCAGGGCCGCCAAAAACATTCAGTACTTC
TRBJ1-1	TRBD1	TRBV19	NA	CASSMDRGNTEAFF	TGTGCCAGTAGTATGGACAGGGGGAACACTGAAGCTTTCTTT
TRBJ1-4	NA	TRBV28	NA	CASSSIRDKDEKLFF	TGTGCCAGCAGTTCTATCCGGGACAAAGACGAAAAACTGTTTTTT
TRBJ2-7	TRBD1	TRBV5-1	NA	CASSTSGGLYEQYF	TGCGCCAGCAGCACTTCAGGGGGCTTGTACGAGCAGTACTTC
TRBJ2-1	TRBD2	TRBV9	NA	CASSASGAGGSNEQFF	TGTGCCAGCAGCGCGAGCGGGGCGGGGGGATCCAATGAGCAGTTCTTC
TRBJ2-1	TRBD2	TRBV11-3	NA	CASSLGGTSVNEQFF	TGTGCCAGCAGCTTAGGTGGGACTAGCGTCAATGAGCAGTTCTTC
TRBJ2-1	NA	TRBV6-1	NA	CASSEGDFHEQFF	TGTGCCAGCAGTGAAGGAGACTTCCATGAGCAGTTCTTC
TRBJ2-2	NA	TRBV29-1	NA	CSGREQISTGELFF	TGCAGCGGACGAGAACAGATTTCCACCGGGGAGCTGTTTTTT
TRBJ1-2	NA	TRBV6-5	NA	CAVSRSETEYGYTF	TGTGCCGTAAGCCGAAGCGAGACAGAGTATGGCTACACCTTC